What follows describes a single T cell receptor (beta chain). Its antigen remains unknown. The sample is drawn from a study of OX40 agonist ivuxolimab in advanced cancers. Study-wide background: Head and neck, renal cell, melanoma or hepatocellular carcinoma were the cancers that dose-escalation patients had.

The CDR3 consists of 13 residues. V lost 5 bases and J lost 0, with 7 bases in between. Germline values: CDR1 SGHTA, CDR2 FQGNSA. With baseline, cycle 4 day 1, and cycle 7 day 1 as timepoints, blood was sampled. Using immunoSEQ multiplex PCR, the repertoire was profiled, and TCRdb retains in-frame clones only, with some absent. This sample has 76,000 or so clones, with approximately 85% found just once. Findings and caveats of the study: At doses 0.1 to 3.0 mg/kg, CD4+ and CD8+ clones expanded.

This material consisted of CD4+ or CD8+ T cells sorted from blood, taken in a trial of the OX40 agonist ivuxolimab. The chain couples TRBV7-2 to TRBJ1-1, with no clear D. This sequence was found in an adult with an advanced solid tumor such as melanoma, head and neck, liver or kidney cancer. DNA for the CDR3: TGTGCCAGCAGCAAAGAGGTGAACACTGAAGCTTTCTTT. Encoded protein: CASSKEVNTEAFF. The variable domain in full, completed from reference TRBV7-2 and TRBJ1-1, reads GAGVSQSPSNKVTEKGKDVELRCDPISGHTALYWYRQSLGQGLEFLIYFQGNSAPDKSGLPSDRFSAERTGGSVSTLTIQRTQQEDSAVYLCASSKEVNTEAFFGQGTRLTVV.